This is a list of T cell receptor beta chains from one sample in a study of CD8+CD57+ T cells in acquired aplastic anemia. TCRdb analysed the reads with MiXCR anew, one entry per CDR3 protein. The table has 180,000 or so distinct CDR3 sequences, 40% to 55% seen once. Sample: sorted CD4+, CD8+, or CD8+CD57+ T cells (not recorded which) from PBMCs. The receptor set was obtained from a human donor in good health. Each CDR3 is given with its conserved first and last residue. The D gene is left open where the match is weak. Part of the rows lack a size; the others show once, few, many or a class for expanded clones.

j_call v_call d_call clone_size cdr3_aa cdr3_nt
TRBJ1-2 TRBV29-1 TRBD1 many CSVEEGQLAYGYTF TGCAGCGTTGAAGAGGGACAGCTTGCCTATGGCTACACCTTC
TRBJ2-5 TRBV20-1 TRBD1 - CSARDRLGQGGTQYF TGCAGTGCTAGAGATCGTCTCGGACAGGGGGGGACCCAGTACTTC
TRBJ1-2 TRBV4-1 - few CASSQIRGGYYGYTF TGCGCCAGCAGCCAAATCAGGGGAGGCTACTATGGCTACACCTTC
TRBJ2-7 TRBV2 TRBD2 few CASSEGRLALYEQYF TGTGCCAGCAGTGAAGGGAGACTAGCTCTCTACGAGCAGTACTTC
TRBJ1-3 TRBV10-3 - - CAIRRGIEEHTIYF TGTGCCATCCGGAGGGGGATCGAGGAGCACACCATATATTTT
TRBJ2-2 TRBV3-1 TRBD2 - CASSPHGVGLAGANTGELFF TGTGCCAGCAGCCCCCATGGCGTAGGGCTAGCGGGAGCGAACACCGGGGAGCTGTTTTTT
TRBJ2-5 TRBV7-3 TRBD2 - CASSLLAGGRQETQYF TGTGCCAGCAGCTTATTGGCGGGAGGTCGCCAAGAGACCCAGTACTTC
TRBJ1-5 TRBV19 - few CASSIGQPSNQPQHF TGTGCCAGTAGTATCGGACAGCCGAGCAATCAGCCCCAGCATTTT
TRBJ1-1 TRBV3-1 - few CASSQDPVFMDAITEAFF TGTGCCAGCAGCCAAGATCCAGTTTTTATGGACGCGATCACTGAAGCTTTCTTT
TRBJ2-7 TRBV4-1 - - CASSQGDAYEQYF TGCGCCAGCAGCCAAGGGGATGCCTACGAGCAGTACTTC
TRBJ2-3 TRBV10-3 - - CATRDTYTDTQYF TGTGCCACCCGGGACACTTACACAGATACGCAGTATTTT
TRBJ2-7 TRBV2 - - CASGGDSTTYEQYF TGTGCCAGCGGGGGGGACAGTACAACCTACGAGCAGTACTTC
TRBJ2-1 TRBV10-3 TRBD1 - CAITRQGGYNEQFF TGTGCCATCACCAGACAGGGTGGGTACAATGAGCAGTTCTTC
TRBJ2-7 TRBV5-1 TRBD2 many CASSFRGVSYEQYF TGCGCCAGCAGCTTTCGGGGGGTCTCCTACGAGCAGTACTTC
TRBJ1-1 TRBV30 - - CAWSDGTEAFF TGTGCCTGGAGTGACGGCACTGAAGCTTTCTTT
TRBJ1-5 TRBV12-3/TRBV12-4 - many CASSLAGARQPQHF TGTGCCAGCAGTTTAGCGGGCGCGAGGCAGCCCCAGCATTTT
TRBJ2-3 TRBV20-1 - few CSAHLGDTQYF TGCAGTGCTCACTTAGGGGATACGCAGTATTTT
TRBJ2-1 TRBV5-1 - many CASRKTADYVYNEQFF TGCGCCAGCAGGAAGACAGCGGACTATGTCTACAATGAGCAGTTCTTC
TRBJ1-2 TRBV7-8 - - CASSLSTTANYGYTF TGTGCCAGCAGCCTATCGACGACTGCTAACTATGGCTACACCTTC
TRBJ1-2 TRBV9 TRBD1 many CASSGGQGPYGYTF TGTGCCAGCAGTGGGGGACAGGGACCCTATGGCTACACCTTC
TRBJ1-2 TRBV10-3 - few CAIRIPDSHNYGYTF TGTGCCATCAGGATACCCGACAGCCATAACTATGGCTACACCTTC
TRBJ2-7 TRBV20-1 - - CSAVEGSSYEQYF TGCAGTGCCGTAGAGGGAAGCTCCTACGAGCAGTACTTC
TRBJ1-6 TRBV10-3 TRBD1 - CASRTGARSDSPLHF TGTGCCTCAAGGACAGGGGCTAGGAGTGATTCACCCCTCCACTTT
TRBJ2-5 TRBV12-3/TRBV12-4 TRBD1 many CASSSRDFEGQGSSGTQYF TGTGCCAGCAGTTCCCGGGACTTTGAGGGACAGGGTAGTTCGGGGACCCAGTACTTC
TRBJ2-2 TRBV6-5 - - CASSFTSTGELFF TGTGCCAGCAGTTTTACCTCGACCGGGGAGCTGTTTTTT